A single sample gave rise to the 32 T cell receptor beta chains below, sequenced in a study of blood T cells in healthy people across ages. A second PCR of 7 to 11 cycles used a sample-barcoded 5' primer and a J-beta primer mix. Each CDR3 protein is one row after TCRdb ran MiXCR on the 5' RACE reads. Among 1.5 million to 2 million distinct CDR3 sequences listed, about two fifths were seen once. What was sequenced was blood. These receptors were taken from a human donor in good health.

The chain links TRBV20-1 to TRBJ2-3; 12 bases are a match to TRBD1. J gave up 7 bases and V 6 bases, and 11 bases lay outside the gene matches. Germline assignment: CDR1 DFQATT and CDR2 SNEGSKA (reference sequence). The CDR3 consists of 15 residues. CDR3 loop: CSAVGPGQGANTQYF. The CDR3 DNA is TGCAGTGCGGTGGGACCGGGACAGGGGGCGAATACGCAGTATTTT.

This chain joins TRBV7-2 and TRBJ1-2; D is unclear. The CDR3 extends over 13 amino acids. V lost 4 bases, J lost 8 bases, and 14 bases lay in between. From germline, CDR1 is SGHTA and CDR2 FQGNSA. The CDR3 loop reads CASSSSWAWGYTF. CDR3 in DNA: TGTGCCAGCAGCTCCTCATGGGCCTGGGGCTACACCTTC.

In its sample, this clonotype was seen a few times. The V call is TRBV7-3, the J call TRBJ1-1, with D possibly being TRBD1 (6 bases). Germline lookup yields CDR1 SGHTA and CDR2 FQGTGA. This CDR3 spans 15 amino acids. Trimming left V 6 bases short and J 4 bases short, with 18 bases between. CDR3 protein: CASSPDTGRPTEAFF. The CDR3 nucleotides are TGTGCCAGCAGTCCAGATACAGGGCGGCCCACTGAAGCTTTCTTT.

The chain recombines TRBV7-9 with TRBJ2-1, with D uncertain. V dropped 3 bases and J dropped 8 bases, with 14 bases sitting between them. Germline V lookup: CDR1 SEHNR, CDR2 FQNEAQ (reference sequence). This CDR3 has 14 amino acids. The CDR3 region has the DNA TGTGCCAGCAGCTTGGCCTCCCCCGCGGATGAGCAGTTCTTC. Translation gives CASSLASPADEQFF.

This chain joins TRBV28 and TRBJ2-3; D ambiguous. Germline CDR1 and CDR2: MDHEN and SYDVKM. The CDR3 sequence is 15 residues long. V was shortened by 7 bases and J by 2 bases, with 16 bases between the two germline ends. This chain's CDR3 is CASTSLALTTDTQYF. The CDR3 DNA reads TGTGCCAGCACTTCGTTGGCCCTAACCACAGATACGCAGTATTTT.

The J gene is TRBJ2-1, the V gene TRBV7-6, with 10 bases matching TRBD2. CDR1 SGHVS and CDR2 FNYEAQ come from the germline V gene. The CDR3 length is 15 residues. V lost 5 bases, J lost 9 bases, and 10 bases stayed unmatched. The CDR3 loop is CASSPLAGREGEQFF. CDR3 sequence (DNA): TGTGCCAGCAGCCCACTAGCGGGGAGAGAGGGTGAGCAGTTCTTC.

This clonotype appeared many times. CDR3 coding DNA: TGTGCTAGTGGCGGGACAGCGCAAGGGAATGAGCAGTTCTTC. Translation gives CASGGTAQGNEQFF. This chain uses TRBV12-5 with TRBJ2-1; 7 nucleotides line up with TRBD1. With V trimmed by 6 bases and J by 7 bases, 9 bases remained unmatched. Germline loops: CDR1 LGHNT, CDR2 FRNRAP. The CDR3 has 14 residues.

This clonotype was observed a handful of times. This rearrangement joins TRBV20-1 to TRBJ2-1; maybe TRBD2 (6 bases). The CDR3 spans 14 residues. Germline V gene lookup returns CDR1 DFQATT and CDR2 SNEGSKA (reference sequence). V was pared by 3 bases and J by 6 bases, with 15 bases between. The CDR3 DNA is TGCAGTGCTAGGCCGGTGATGGGAGGCAATGAGCAGTTCTTC. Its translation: CSARPVMGGNEQFF.

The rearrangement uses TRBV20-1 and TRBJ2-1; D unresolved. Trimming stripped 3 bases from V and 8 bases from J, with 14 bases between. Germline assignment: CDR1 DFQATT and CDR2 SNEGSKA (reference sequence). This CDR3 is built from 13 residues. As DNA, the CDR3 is TGCAGTGCTAGGGTTGGGAATGTGGATGAGCAGTTCTTC. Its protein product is CSARVGNVDEQFF.

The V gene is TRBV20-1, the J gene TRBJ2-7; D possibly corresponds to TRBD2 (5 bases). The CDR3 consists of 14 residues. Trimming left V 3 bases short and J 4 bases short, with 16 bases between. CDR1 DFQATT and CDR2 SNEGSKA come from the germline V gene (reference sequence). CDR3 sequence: CSARGATTPYEQYF. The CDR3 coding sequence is TGCAGTGCTAGGGGAGCTACAACCCCTTACGAGCAGTACTTC.

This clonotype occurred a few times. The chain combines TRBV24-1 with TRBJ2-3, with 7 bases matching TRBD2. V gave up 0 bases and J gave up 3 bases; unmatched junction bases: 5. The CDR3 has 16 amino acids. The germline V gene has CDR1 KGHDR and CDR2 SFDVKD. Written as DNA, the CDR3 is TGTGCCACCAGTGATTTGAGTTTCGGGGGGACAGATACGCAGTATTTT. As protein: CATSDLSFGGTDTQYF.

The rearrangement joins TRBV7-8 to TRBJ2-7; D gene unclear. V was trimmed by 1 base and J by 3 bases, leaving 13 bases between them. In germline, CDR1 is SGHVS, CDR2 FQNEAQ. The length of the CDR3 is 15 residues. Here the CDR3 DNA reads TGTGCCAGCAGCTTAGAGGCGGTCCACTTCTACGAGCAGTACTTC. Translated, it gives CASSLEAVHFYEQYF.

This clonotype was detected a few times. DNA of the CDR3: TGTGCCAGCAGCTTAGGGGACCCGGCAGATACGCAGTATTTT. Translating it yields CASSLGDPADTQYF. The gene calls are TRBV7-9 and TRBJ2-3, with D perhaps TRBD1 or TRBD2 (5 bases each). The V gene's germline CDR1 is SEHNR and CDR2 FQNEAQ (reference sequence). V was clipped by 1 base and J by 4 bases, with 9 bases between them. The CDR3 covers 14 residues.

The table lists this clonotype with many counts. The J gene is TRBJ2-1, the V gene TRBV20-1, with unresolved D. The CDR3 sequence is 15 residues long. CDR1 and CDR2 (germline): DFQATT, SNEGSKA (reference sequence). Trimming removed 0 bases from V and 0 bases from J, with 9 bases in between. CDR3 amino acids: CSARDYGSSYNEQFF. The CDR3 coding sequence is TGCAGTGCTAGAGATTATGGCTCCTCCTACAATGAGCAGTTCTTC.

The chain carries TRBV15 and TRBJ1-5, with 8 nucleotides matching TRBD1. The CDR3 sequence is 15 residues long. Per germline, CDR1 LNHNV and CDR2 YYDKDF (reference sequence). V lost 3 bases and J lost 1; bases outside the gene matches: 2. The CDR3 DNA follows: TGTGCCACCAGCAGGGACAGGGTGAGCAATCAGCCCCAGCATTTT. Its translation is CATSRDRVSNQPQHF.

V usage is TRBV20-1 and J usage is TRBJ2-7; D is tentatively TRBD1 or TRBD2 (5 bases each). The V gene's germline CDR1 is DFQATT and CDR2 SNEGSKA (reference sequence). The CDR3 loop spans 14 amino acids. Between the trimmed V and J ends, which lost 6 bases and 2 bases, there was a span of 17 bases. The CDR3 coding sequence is TGCAGTGCCCAGAAGGGGACGGGTGCCTACGAGCAGTACTTC. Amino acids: CSAQKGTGAYEQYF.

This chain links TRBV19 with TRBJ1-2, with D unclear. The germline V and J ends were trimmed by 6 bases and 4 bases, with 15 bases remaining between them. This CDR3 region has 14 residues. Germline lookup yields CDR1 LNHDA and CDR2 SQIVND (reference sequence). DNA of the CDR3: TGTGCCAGTAGCGTGGCTCGGATGTCCTATGGCTACACCTTC. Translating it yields CASSVARMSYGYTF.

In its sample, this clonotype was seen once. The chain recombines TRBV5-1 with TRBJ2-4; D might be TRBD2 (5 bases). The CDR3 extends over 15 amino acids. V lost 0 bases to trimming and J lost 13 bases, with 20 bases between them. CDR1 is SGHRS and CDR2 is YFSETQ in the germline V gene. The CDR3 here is CASSLERVNIGEQYF. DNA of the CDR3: TGCGCCAGCAGCTTGGAGAGGGTTAATATTGGAGAGCAGTACTTC.

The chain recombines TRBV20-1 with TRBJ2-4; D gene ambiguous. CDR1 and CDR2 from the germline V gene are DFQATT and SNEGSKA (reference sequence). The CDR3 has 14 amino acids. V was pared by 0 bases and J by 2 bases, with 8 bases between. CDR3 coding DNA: TGCAGTGCTAGAGAGGGTGGATCCAAAAACATTCAGTACTTC. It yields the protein CSAREGGSKNIQYF.

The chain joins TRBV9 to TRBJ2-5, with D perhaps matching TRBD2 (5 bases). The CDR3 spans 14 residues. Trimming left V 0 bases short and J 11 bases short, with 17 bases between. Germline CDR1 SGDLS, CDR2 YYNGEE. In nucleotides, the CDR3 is TGTGCCAGCAGCGTAGGTGTCTCGACGAGGGAGCAGTACTTC. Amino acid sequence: CASSVGVSTREQYF.

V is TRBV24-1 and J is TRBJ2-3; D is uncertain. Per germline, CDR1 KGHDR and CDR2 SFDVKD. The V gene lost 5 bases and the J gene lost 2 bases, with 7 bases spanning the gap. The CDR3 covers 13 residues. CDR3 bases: TGTGCCACCAGTGTGACGGTCACAGATACGCAGTATTTT. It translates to CATSVTVTDTQYF.

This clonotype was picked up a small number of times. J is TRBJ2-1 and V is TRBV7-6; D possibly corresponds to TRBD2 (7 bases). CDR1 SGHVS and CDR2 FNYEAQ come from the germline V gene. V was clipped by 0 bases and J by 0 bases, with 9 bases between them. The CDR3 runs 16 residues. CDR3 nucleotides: TGTGCCAGCAGCTTAGCTGGGGGGGCCTCCTACAATGAGCAGTTCTTC. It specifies CASSLAGGASYNEQFF.

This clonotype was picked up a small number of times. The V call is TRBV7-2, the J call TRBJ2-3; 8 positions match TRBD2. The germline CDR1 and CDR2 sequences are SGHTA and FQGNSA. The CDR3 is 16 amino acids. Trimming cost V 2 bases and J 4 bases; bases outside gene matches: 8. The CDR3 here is CASSLQGTRSADTQYF. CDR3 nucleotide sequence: TGTGCCAGCAGCTTACAAGGGACTAGGTCAGCAGATACGCAGTATTTT.

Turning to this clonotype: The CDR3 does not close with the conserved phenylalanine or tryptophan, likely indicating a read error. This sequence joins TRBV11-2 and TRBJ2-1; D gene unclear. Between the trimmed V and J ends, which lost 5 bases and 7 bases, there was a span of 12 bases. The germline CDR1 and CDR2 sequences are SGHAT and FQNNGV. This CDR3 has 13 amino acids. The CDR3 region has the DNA TGTGCCAGCAGCCCTACCCCCTTAAATGAGCAGTTCTCC. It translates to CASSPTPLNEQFS.

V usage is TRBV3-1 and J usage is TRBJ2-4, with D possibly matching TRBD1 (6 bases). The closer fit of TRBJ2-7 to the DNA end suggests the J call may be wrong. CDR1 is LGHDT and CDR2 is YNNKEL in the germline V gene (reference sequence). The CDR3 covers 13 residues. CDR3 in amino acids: CASSYTTGDEQYF. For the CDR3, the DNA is TGTGCCAGCAGCTATACGACAGGAGACGAGCAGTACTTC.

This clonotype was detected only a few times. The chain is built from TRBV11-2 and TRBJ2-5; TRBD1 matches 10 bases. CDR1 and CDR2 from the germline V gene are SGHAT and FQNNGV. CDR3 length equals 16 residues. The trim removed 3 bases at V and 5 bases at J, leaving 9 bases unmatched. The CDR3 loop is CASSLRGTGETETQYF. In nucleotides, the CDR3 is TGTGCCAGCAGCTTGAGAGGGACAGGGGAGACGGAGACCCAGTACTTC.

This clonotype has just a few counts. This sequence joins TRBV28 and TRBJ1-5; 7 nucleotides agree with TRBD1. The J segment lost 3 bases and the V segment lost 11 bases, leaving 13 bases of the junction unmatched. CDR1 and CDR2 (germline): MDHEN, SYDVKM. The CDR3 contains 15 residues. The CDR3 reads CAGGSGTDYNQPQHF. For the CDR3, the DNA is TGTGCCGGGGGATCCGGGACAGACTACAATCAGCCCCAGCATTTT.

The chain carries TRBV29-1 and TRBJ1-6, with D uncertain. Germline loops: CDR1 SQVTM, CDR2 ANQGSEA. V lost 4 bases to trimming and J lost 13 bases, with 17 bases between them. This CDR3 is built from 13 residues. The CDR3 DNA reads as TGCAGCGTTGGAAACCAGGACGGCAAGCCCCTCCACTTT. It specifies CSVGNQDGKPLHF.

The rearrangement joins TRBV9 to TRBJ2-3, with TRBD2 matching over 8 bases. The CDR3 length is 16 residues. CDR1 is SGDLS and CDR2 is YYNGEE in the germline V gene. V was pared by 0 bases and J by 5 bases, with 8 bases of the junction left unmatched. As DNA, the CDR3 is TGTGCCAGCAGCGTAGCCGGGCAAGGGACTAGAGATACGCAGTATTTT. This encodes CASSVAGQGTRDTQYF.

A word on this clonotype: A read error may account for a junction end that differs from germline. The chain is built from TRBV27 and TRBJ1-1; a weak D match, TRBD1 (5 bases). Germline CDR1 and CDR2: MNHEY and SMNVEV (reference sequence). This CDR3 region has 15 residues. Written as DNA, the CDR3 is TGTGCCGGCAGTTTTAAGGGGAAGGGGCTCACTGAAGCTTTCTTT. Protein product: CAGSFKGKGLTEAFF.

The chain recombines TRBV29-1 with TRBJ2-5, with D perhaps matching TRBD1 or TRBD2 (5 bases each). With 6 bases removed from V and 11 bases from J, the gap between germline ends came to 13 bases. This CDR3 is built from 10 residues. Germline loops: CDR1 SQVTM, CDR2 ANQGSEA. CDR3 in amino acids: CSVGENEQYF. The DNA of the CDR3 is TGCAGCGTGGGGGAGAATGAGCAGTACTTC.

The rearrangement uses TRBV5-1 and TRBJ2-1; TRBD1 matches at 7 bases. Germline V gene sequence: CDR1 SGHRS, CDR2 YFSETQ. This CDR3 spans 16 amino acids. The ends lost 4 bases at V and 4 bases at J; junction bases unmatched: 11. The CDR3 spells CASSHSRDSLYNEQFF. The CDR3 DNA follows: TGCGCCAGCAGCCACAGTAGGGACAGCCTTTACAATGAGCAGTTCTTC.